These 27 T cell receptor beta chains came from one sample sequenced in a study of CD8+ T cells in alopecia areata. Isolated RNA was reverse transcribed into cDNA used as the sequencing template. Produced via immunoSEQ multiplex PCR; TCRdb's table is partial and in-frame only. The specimen gives 90,000 to 130,000 clones without singletons; the ten biggest hold 15% to 20%. The sequenced sample was lesional skin. The receptors shown here come from a C3H/HeJ mouse with alopecia areata. The MHC haplotype of this mouse line is H2-k.

Notes on this clone: The genes and germline here are from mouse. The sequenced CDR3 bases are TGCACCTGCAGTGGCTGGGGATATCAAAAC. Amino acid sequence: CTCSGWGYQN. The entire CDR3 protein is CTCSGWGYQNTLYF. The chain has TRBV1 and TRBJ2-4; D is possibly TRBD2 (6 bases). The missing CDR3 end, 4 residues past where the read stops, is filled in from the germline J gene. The ends were cut back, 4 bases at V and 2 bases at J, with 10 bases in the middle. The CDR3 is 14 amino acids. Germline CDR1 NSQYPW, CDR2 LRSPGD (reference sequence).

Regarding this clone: The germline and genes are mouse ones. The read halts 4 residues ahead of the CDR3 end, with the missing end drawn from the germline J gene. The chain employs TRBV13-3 and TRBJ2-2; 10 nucleotides agree with TRBD2. Germline V gene lookup returns CDR1 NNHDY and CDR2 SYVADS. V trimming: 6 bases; J trimming: 4 bases; junction bases outside the gene matches: 6. The length of the CDR3 is 15 residues. CDR3 DNA (partial): TGTGCCAGCACCAGACTGGGGGGCCCCACCGGG. Its translation is CASTRLGGPTG. The full-length CDR3 reads as CASTRLGGPTGQLYF.

This clone has only a few counts. The genes are named according to mouse. Sequencing ends 4 residues short of the CDR3 end; the germline J gene provides the rest. The chain combines TRBV17 with TRBJ2-7, with 9 bases identical to TRBD1. This CDR3 comprises 14 residues. From germline, CDR1 is MNHDT and CDR2 YYDKIL. The sequenced part of the CDR3 DNA is TGTGCTAGCAGTCTCCGGGACAGGGCGGAT. This translates into CASSLRDRAD. The CDR3, in full, reads CASSLRDRADEQYF.

Comment on this clone: Gene names and germline match the mouse. With the read ending 4 residues before the CDR3 end, the germline J gene is used to fill in that end. The V call is TRBV13-3, the J call TRBJ1-2; 7 bases agree with TRBD1. There are 15 residues in the CDR3. Germline V gene data show CDR1 as NNHDY and CDR2 as SYVADS. With 0 bases clipped from V and 2 bases from J, the junction kept 4 bases outside the gene matches. CDR3 sequence: CASSDAQGKNSDYTF. CDR3 DNA (partial): TGTGCCAGCAGTGATGCACAGGGGAAGAACTCC.

Of note for this clone: Gene names and germline refer to mouse. The read falls 4 residues short of the CDR3 end, and the missing part is taken from the germline J gene. The V call is TRBV13-3, the J call TRBJ1-4; D is uncertain. The CDR3 extends over 15 amino acids. Germline V gene sequence: CDR1 NNHDY, CDR2 SYVADS. The germline V and J ends were trimmed by 5 bases and 1 base, with 12 bases remaining between them. The CDR3 reads CASSLDKTSNERLFF. CDR3 DNA, as far as it was read: TGTGCCAGCAGCCTCGACAAAACTTCCAACGAA.

This clone was observed a handful of times. Gene names are the mouse ones. Read sequence stops 4 residues before the CDR3 end, and the germline J gene provides the missing end. The V call is TRBV13-2, the J call TRBJ2-2; 7 positions match TRBD1. This CDR3 comprises 14 residues. Germline V gene data show CDR1 as NNHNN and CDR2 as SYGAGS (reference sequence). With V trimmed by 0 bases and J by 5 bases, 1 base remained unmatched. Partial CDR3 DNA: TGTGCCAGCGGTGATGACAGGGGAACCGGG. It yields the protein CASGDDRGTG. The entire CDR3 protein reads CASGDDRGTGQLYF.

This clone was counted only a few times. Gene names denote mouse genes. The CDR3 end is not reached by the read, which stops 4 residues before it; the germline J gene fills it in. The chain carries TRBV1 and TRBJ2-3, with a weak D call TRBD2 (6 bases). The CDR3 consists of 16 residues. The germline CDR1 and CDR2 sequences are NSQYPW and LRSPGD (reference sequence). V shed 0 bases and J shed 0 bases, with 10 bases lying between them. CDR3 bases read: TGCACCTGCAGTGCAGAGCTGGGGCTTAGTGCAGAA. It translates to CTCSAELGLSAE. The CDR3 reads in full as CTCSAELGLSAETLYF. Combining the CDR3 with reference TRBV1 and TRBJ2-3 gives the whole variable domain VTLLEQNPRWRLVPRGQAVNLRCILKNSQYPWMSWYQQDLQKQLQWLFTLRSPGDKEVKSLPGADYLATRVTDTELRLQVANMSQGRTLYCTCSAELGLSAETLYFGSGTRLTVL.

There are a few counts of this clone. These gene names are mouse names. The read terminates 4 residues before the CDR3 end, so the remaining end is supplied by the germline J gene. The chain employs TRBV13-3 and TRBJ1-1; 10 bases agree with TRBD1. The CDR3 spans 15 residues. The V gene's germline CDR1 is NNHDY and CDR2 SYVADS. The CDR3 bases that were read are TGTGCCAGCAGTGATGGACAGGGGGCCGGGGCA. It codes for CASSDGQGAGA. In full, the CDR3 reads CASSDGQGAGAEVFF.

Remarks on this clone: The germline and genes are mouse ones. The read falls 4 residues short of the CDR3 end, and the missing part is taken from the germline J gene. This chain uses TRBV1 with TRBJ1-4, with TRBD1 as a possible D gene (6 bases). This CDR3 region has 17 residues. The germline gives CDR1 NSQYPW, CDR2 LRSPGD (reference sequence). Trimming cost V 2 bases and J 0 bases, with 13 bases left between them. The CDR3 sequence is CTCSAKDRPFSNERLFF. CDR3 bases read: TGCACCTGCAGTGCAAAGGACAGACCCTTTTCCAACGAA.

In its sample, this clone was seen a few times. Germline and genes here are mouse. The read ends 4 residues early relative to the CDR3; the germline J gene fills the gap. This chain joins TRBV13-2 and TRBJ1-4, with TRBD1 matching 7 bases. The CDR3 totals 15 residues. Looked up from germline, CDR1 is NNHNN and CDR2 is SYGAGS (reference sequence). Trimming at V came to 2 bases and at J to 3 bases, leaving 4 bases not matched to a gene. CDR3 DNA, as far as it was read: TGTGCCAGCGGTGAACGGGACAGACCCAACGAA. It is translated as CASGERDRPNE. The entire CDR3 sequence reads CASGERDRPNERLFF.

Turning to this clone: Each gene name is a mouse one. The read is 4 residues too short to cover the CDR3 end, so that end is filled in from the germline J gene. This chain connects TRBV31 to TRBJ2-5, with 7 positions matching TRBD2. CDR1 and CDR2 from the germline V gene are GKSSPN and SITVG. CDR3 length: 14 amino acids. Partial CDR3 DNA: TGTGCCTGGAGTTGGCCTGGGGGAGAAGAC. Translation: CAWSWPGGED. The entire CDR3 protein is CAWSWPGGEDTQYF.

In this sample, this clone turned up a few times. Mouse germline and gene names are used. The read stops 4 residues short of the end of the CDR3; the missing end is completed from the germline J gene. This chain connects TRBV31 to TRBJ2-1, with 8 bases matching TRBD2. Germline-derived CDR1 and CDR2 are GKSSPN and SITVG. CDR3 length: 14 residues. Losses at the gene ends were 3 bases for V and 1 base for J; bases not matched to a gene: 2. Here the CDR3 reads CAWRNWGNYAEQFF. CDR3 bases read: TGTGCCTGGAGAAACTGGGGGAACTATGCT.

This clone was recorded a few times. Any gene name here is a mouse gene name. The read ends 4 residues before the CDR3 terminus; that terminus is restored from the germline J gene. The chain recombines TRBV13-3 with TRBJ2-3; TRBD2 agrees at 10 bases. CDR3 length: 15 amino acids. Germline V lookup: CDR1 NNHDY, CDR2 SYVADS. V was pared by 7 bases and J by 1 base, with 6 bases of the junction left unmatched. The CDR3 protein is CASESGTGGAETLYF. CDR3 bases read: TGTGCCAGCGAATCCGGGACTGGGGGTGCAGAA.

This clone was observed a handful of times. All gene names here are mouse names. The read halts 4 residues ahead of the CDR3 end, with the missing end drawn from the germline J gene. This chain uses TRBV1 with TRBJ2-7; 10 nucleotides agree with TRBD2. The CDR3 has 16 amino acids. Per germline, CDR1 NSQYPW and CDR2 LRSPGD (reference sequence). The covered CDR3 bases are TGCACCTGCAGTGCAGATGGACTGGGGGTACCATAT. It codes for CTCSADGLGVPY. The entire CDR3 protein reads CTCSADGLGVPYEQYF.

This clone was detected ten times or more. Gene names denote mouse genes. The read ends 4 residues early relative to the CDR3; the germline J gene fills the gap. The chain has TRBV13-3 and TRBJ2-1, with 7 bases aligning to TRBD1. From germline, CDR1 is NNHDY and CDR2 SYVADS. Trimming removed 3 bases from V and 6 bases from J; junction bases left unmatched: 3. The CDR3 runs to 13 residues. Partial CDR3 DNA: TGTGCCAGCAGTGTACAGGGGATTGCT. Protein: CASSVQGIA. The entire CDR3 sequence reads CASSVQGIAEQFF.

This clone was recorded a few times. The genes and germline here are from mouse. The missing CDR3 end, 4 residues past where the read stops, is filled in from the germline J gene. The rearrangement uses TRBV1 and TRBJ2-1; TRBD1 matches 9 bases. CDR1 is NSQYPW and CDR2 is LRSPGD in the germline V gene (reference sequence). The junction had 3 bases not matched to a gene; V was cut back by 0 bases and J by 3 bases. The CDR3 is 16 amino acids. The CDR3 here is CTCSADGDRAYAEQFF. CDR3 bases read: TGCACCTGCAGTGCAGATGGGGACAGGGCCTATGCT.

Comments on this clone: Mouse germline and gene names are used. The missing CDR3 end, 4 residues past where the read stops, is filled in from the germline J gene. The chain is built from TRBV19 and TRBJ1-2; D uncertain. The V end lost 1 base, the J end lost 4 bases, and 11 bases lay between the germline ends. Germline lookup yields CDR1 FNHDT and CDR2 SITEND (reference sequence). The CDR3 spans 14 residues. The DNA read from the CDR3 is TGTGCCAGCAGTATAAGCTCCAGTCGCTCC. Translated: CASSISSSRS. The whole CDR3 reads CASSISSSRSDYTF.

With regard to this clone: Mouse gene names and germline throughout. Coverage ceases 4 residues before the CDR3 finishes, and the germline J gene fills in the end. The chain employs TRBV13-3 and TRBJ2-2; 12 positions match TRBD2. The V and J ends lost 3 bases and 4 bases, in that order; junction bases with no gene match: 7. There are 17 residues in the CDR3. In germline, CDR1 is NNHDY, CDR2 SYVADS. The covered CDR3 bases are TGTGCCAGCAGTGGACTGGGGGGGCGCCGGGGCACCGGG. It specifies CASSGLGGRRGTG. From start to end, the CDR3 is CASSGLGGRRGTGQLYF.

To note about this clone: Gene names are the mouse ones. The read ends 4 residues early relative to the CDR3; the germline J gene fills the gap. The chain has TRBV14 and TRBJ2-5, with D tentatively TRBD1 (6 bases). Germline CDR1 and CDR2: SGHDT and FRDEAV. Trimming removed 4 bases at V and 0 bases at J, with 9 bases between. This CDR3 is 14 amino acids long. The covered CDR3 bases are TGTGCCAGCAGTCCTACAGGGAACCAAGAC. Translated: CASSPTGNQD. The CDR3 in full is CASSPTGNQDTQYF.

The sample holds a few counts of this clone. The protein listed by TCRdb differs at residue 12 from the translated DNA, so the DNA translation is shown. Gene and germline names: mouse. The read ends 3 residues early relative to the CDR3; the germline J gene fills the gap. Other nucleotide sequences in the sample specify the same CDR3. The chain carries TRBV13-3 and TRBJ1-6; D gene ambiguous. TRBJ1-6 is identified as an open reading frame with a role that is uncertain. The CDR3 runs 15 residues. V was trimmed by 3 bases and J by 0 bases, leaving 7 bases between them. Germline CDR1 reads NNHDY; CDR2 reads SYVADS. The sequenced part of the CDR3 DNA is TGTGCCAGCAGTGCCGACTATTCCTATAATTCGCCC. Translating it yields CASSADYSYNSP. The entire CDR3 reads CASSADYSYNSPLYF.

With respect to this clone: Gene names follow the mouse nomenclature. The read terminates 4 residues before the CDR3 end, so the remaining end is supplied by the germline J gene. This chain connects TRBV19 to TRBJ2-1, with D tentatively TRBD1 (6 bases). From germline, CDR1 is FNHDT and CDR2 SITEND (reference sequence). Trimming cost V 5 bases and J 4 bases, with 10 bases left between them. CDR3 length: 13 residues. The chain's CDR3 is CASSTGRYAEQFF. CDR3 bases read: TGTGCCAGCAGCACAGGGAGGTATGCT.

This clone was recorded at least ten times. The database protein in TCRdb disagrees with the DNA translation at residue 14; the sequence shown here was translated from the DNA. Any gene name here is a mouse gene name. The read ends 3 residues shy of where the CDR3 ends; the end is completed using the germline J gene. The chain has TRBV13-3 and TRBJ1-6; 12 bases are shared with TRBD1. TRBJ1-6 is flagged as an ORF with uncertain function. Germline CDR1 NNHDY, CDR2 SYVADS. J gave up 7 bases and V 0 bases, and 5 bases lay outside the gene matches. This CDR3 is built from 17 residues. CDR3 DNA, as far as it was read: TGTGCCAGCAGTGATGCGGGGGACAGGGGGCAAAATTCGCCC. Its translation is CASSDAGDRGQNSP. The entire CDR3 protein reads CASSDAGDRGQNSPLYF.

This clone was observed many times. Gene and germline names: mouse. The read finishes 4 residues shy of the CDR3 end, and the germline J gene is used to complete it. This chain connects TRBV1 to TRBJ2-1; D is undetermined. The V and J ends lost 5 bases and 1 base respectively, with 15 bases between them. The V gene's germline CDR1 is NSQYPW and CDR2 LRSPGD (reference sequence). The CDR3 covers 16 residues. CDR3 sequence: CTCSPSPGGNYAEQFF. CDR3 DNA (partial): TGCACCTGCAGTCCCTCCCCAGGAGGAAACTATGCT.

Comments on this clone: Germline and genes here are mouse. Read sequence stops 4 residues before the CDR3 end, and the germline J gene provides the missing end. The chain joins TRBV19 to TRBJ2-2; D gene ambiguous. The CDR3 spans 13 residues. V lost 2 bases, J lost 6 bases, and 8 bases lay in between. Germline-derived CDR1 and CDR2 are FNHDT and SITEND (reference sequence). The chain's CDR3 is CASSIFPSGQLYF. CDR3 bases read: TGTGCCAGCAGTATCTTCCCCTCCGGG.

This clone has only a few counts. Gene names and germline match the mouse. The observed sequence ends 4 residues before the CDR3 terminus, with the missing tail filled in from the germline J gene. The chain recombines TRBV19 with TRBJ2-7; 8 bases are shared with TRBD2. The CDR3 runs 14 residues. Per the germline V gene, CDR1 is FNHDT and CDR2 is SITEND (reference sequence). Here the CDR3 reads CASSMGGAQNEQYF. The sequenced part of the CDR3 DNA is TGTGCCAGCAGTATGGGGGGGGCGCAGAAT.

This clone was detected a few times. The gene names given are mouse names. The sequenced fragment ends 4 residues before the CDR3 boundary, so the rest is inferred from the germline J gene. V gene TRBV1 combines with J gene TRBJ2-5; TRBD1 is a possible D gene (5 bases). Germline V gene data show CDR1 as NSQYPW and CDR2 as LRSPGD (reference sequence). This CDR3 has 13 residues. CDR3 bases read: TGCACCTGCAGTGCCAGCAGGGAAGAC. Protein product: CTCSASRED. The complete CDR3 sequence is CTCSASREDTQYF.

Of note for this clone: Gene names and germline refer to mouse. The read terminates 4 residues before the CDR3 end, so the remaining end is supplied by the germline J gene. The rearrangement joins TRBV19 to TRBJ2-3, with D tentatively TRBD1 (5 bases). From germline, CDR1 is FNHDT and CDR2 SITEND (reference sequence). V was cut by 4 bases and J by 2 bases, with 8 bases left in between. This CDR3 comprises 13 residues. The CDR3 bases that were read are TGTGCCAGCAGTCGGACAAATGCAGAA. Encoded protein: CASSRTNAE. The entire CDR3 reads CASSRTNAETLYF.